One and the same sample provided the 27 T cell receptor beta chains below, sequenced in a study of beta chain features in type 1 diabetes. Study-level results: Researchers report that Type 1 diabetes patients had moderately but significantly shorter TCRB CDR3s across all four CD4+ subsets.

No antigen is known for these receptors. Of the isolated RNA, all was reverse transcribed, and so the sequenced material was expressed TCRB transcripts. Assay: immunoSEQ multiplex PCR; the TCRdb copy retains only in-frame clones and omits some. The sample has over 200,000 clones; approximately 10% are singletons. The sample comprised naive CD4+ T cells from blood. These receptors were obtained from a man aged 25 to 40 with type 1 diabetes.

This chain joins TRBV7-2 and TRBJ1-1; D is unclear. The CDR3 consists of 13 residues. V was pared by 5 bases and J by 0 bases, with 7 bases between. Germline values: CDR1 SGHTA, CDR2 FQGNSA. CDR3 amino acids: CASSPQVNTEAFF. The CDR3 DNA reads as TGTGCCAGCAGCCCTCAGGTGAACACTGAAGCTTTCTTT.

The chain recombines TRBV9 with TRBJ2-7; a weak D match, TRBD1 (5 bases). With 3 bases removed from V and 0 bases from J, the gap between germline ends came to 7 bases. Germline CDR1 reads SGDLS; CDR2 reads YYNGEE. The CDR3 is 13 amino acids. The DNA of the CDR3 is TGTGCCAGCAGCGCAGGGTCCTCCTACGAGCAGTACTTC. Translation gives CASSAGSSYEQYF.

This rearrangement joins TRBV2 to TRBJ2-3; weak D call: TRBD1 (5 bases). CDR3 size: 14 residues. Trimming took off 6 bases at V and 4 bases at J, with 14 bases between the two ends. Germline V gives CDR1 SNHLY, CDR2 FYNNEI. The CDR3 nucleotides read TGTGCCAGCAGCTCAGGGTCTGGAGCAGATACGCAGTATTTT. Translated, it gives CASSSGSGADTQYF. The full variable domain, completed using reference TRBV2 and TRBJ2-3, is EPEVTQTPSHQVTQMGQEVILRCVPISNHLYFYWYRQILGQKVEFLVSFYNNEISEKSEIFDDQFSVERPDGSNFTLKIRSTKLEDSAMYFCASSSGSGADTQYFGPGTRLTVL.

The chain uses TRBV9 and TRBJ2-2; D is unclear. CDR1 SGDLS and CDR2 YYNGEE come from the germline V gene. V was trimmed by 7 bases and J by 1 base, leaving 2 bases between them. The CDR3 consists of 11 residues. CDR3 protein: CASQNTGELFF. Written as DNA, the CDR3 is TGTGCCAGCCAGAACACCGGGGAGCTGTTTTTT.

This chain links TRBV6-5 with TRBJ2-3; D may be TRBD2 (7 bases). The CDR3 extends over 13 amino acids. The V gene lost 2 bases and the J gene lost 9 bases, with 12 bases spanning the gap. Germline loops: CDR1 MNHEY, CDR2 SVGAGI. CDR3 in amino acids: CASSYGEGGTQYF. The CDR3 DNA sequence: TGTGCCAGCAGTTACGGGGAGGGGGGAACGCAGTATTTT.

The chain combines TRBV7-9 with TRBJ1-6, with 11 positions matching TRBD1. Germline CDR1 is SEHNR and CDR2 is FQNEAQ (reference sequence). Unmatched junction bases numbered 6, after V lost 3 bases and J lost 14 bases. The CDR3 is 14 residues long. The CDR3 here is CASSLGTGGQTLHF. CDR3 nucleotide sequence: TGTGCCAGCAGCTTGGGGACAGGGGGGCAGACCCTCCACTTT.

This clone was picked up a small number of times. The chain carries TRBV18 and TRBJ2-2; the match to TRBD1 covers 7 bases. Germline trimming cut 8 bases from V and 0 bases from J; bases unmatched to any gene: 3. Germline CDR1 KGHSH, CDR2 LQKENI. The length of the CDR3 is 14 residues. CDR3 coding DNA: TGTGCCAGCCAACAGGGGACGAACACCGGGGAGCTGTTTTTT. Its protein product is CASQQGTNTGELFF. Drawing the rest from reference TRBV18 and TRBJ2-2, the complete variable domain is NAGVMQNPRHLVRRRGQEARLRCSPMKGHSHVYWYRQLPEEGLKFMVYLQKENIIDESGMPKERFSAEFPKEGPSILRIQQVVRGDSAAYFCASQQGTNTGELFFGEGSRLTVL.

The rearrangement links TRBV29-1 to TRBJ1-1, with D possibly being TRBD1 (6 bases). The germline gives CDR1 SQVTM, CDR2 ANQGSEA. The CDR3 has 11 residues. V lost 5 bases and J lost 7, with 11 bases in between. The DNA for the CDR3 is TGCAGCGTTTTACAGGGAAATGAAGCTTTCTTT. Its translation: CSVLQGNEAFF. The entire variable domain, with the rest obtained from reference TRBV29-1 and TRBJ1-1, is as follows: SAVISQKPSRDICQRGTSLTIQCQVDSQVTMMFWYRQQPGQSLTLIATANQGSEATYESGFVIDKFPISRPNLTFSTLTVSNMSPEDSSIYLCSVLQGNEAFFGQGTRLTVV.

This clone has a handful of counts. V gene TRBV14 combines with J gene TRBJ1-2; a possible D gene is TRBD1 (6 bases). Germline values: CDR1 SGHDN, CDR2 FVKESK. The CDR3 runs 14 residues. Trimming pared 4 bases from V and 7 bases from J, leaving 16 bases between. This CDR3 reads CASSPNDRRGGYTF. The DNA of the CDR3 is TGTGCCAGCAGCCCGAATGACAGGCGCGGTGGCTACACCTTC.

There are a few counts of this clone. The V call is TRBV5-1, the J call TRBJ1-6, with 7 bases that match TRBD1. CDR1 is SGHRS and CDR2 is YFSETQ in the germline V gene. CDR3 length: 16 residues. J was trimmed by 1 base and V by 4 bases; bases with no gene match: 5. As DNA, the CDR3 is TGCGCCAGCAGCGGACCGGGACAGTCCTATAATTCACCCCTCCACTTT. Translated: CASSGPGQSYNSPLHF.

This clone was picked up a small number of times. The chain combines TRBV9 with TRBJ2-2; 10 bases fit TRBD1. Germline CDR1 SGDLS, CDR2 YYNGEE. V was pared by 0 bases and J by 2 bases, with 1 base of the junction left unmatched. The CDR3 covers 16 residues. The CDR3 region has the DNA TGTGCCAGCAGCGTAGCGACAGGGGGCAACACCGGGGAGCTGTTTTTT. Translation: CASSVATGGNTGELFF.

The rearrangement joins TRBV7-2 to TRBJ1-6, with D uncertain. Germline CDR1 is SGHTA and CDR2 is FQGNSA. The V end lost 5 bases, the J end lost 9 bases, and 8 bases lay between the germline ends. This CDR3 spans 12 amino acids. The CDR3 coding sequence is TGTGCCAGCAGCCCTTACGGTTCACCCCTCCACTTT. Residues: CASSPYGSPLHF.

V and J are TRBV28 and TRBJ2-3, with 10 bases lining up with TRBD1. CDR1 and CDR2 (germline): MDHEN, SYDVKM. Losses at the gene ends were 6 bases for V and 4 bases for J; bases not matched to a gene: 1. CDR3 length equals 13 residues. CDR3 protein: CASRTGGADTQYF. CDR3 coding DNA: TGTGCCAGCAGGACAGGGGGCGCAGATACGCAGTATTTT.

This clone showed up just a few times. This rearrangement joins TRBV7-9 to TRBJ2-6; D uncertain. Looked up from germline, CDR1 is SEHNR and CDR2 is FQNEAQ (reference sequence). V was trimmed by 1 base and J by 0 bases, leaving 4 bases between them. The CDR3 contains 15 residues. CDR3 amino acids: CASSLVLSGANVLTF. The CDR3 bases are TGTGCCAGCAGCTTAGTCCTCTCTGGGGCCAACGTCCTGACTTTC. Full variable domain (remainder filled in from reference TRBV7-9 and TRBJ2-6): DTGVSQNPRHKITKRGQNVTFRCDPISEHNRLYWYRQTLGQGPEFLTYFQNEAQLEKSRLLSDRFSAERPKGSFSTLEIQRTEQGDSAMYLCASSLVLSGANVLTFGAGSRLTVL.

Only a few counts were recorded for this clone. This sequence joins TRBV25-1 and TRBJ1-6; D unclear. CDR3 length: 15 amino acids. V gave up 7 bases and J gave up 3 bases, with 13 bases separating them. CDR1 is MGHDK and CDR2 is SYGVNS in the germline V gene. The CDR3 DNA reads as TGTGCCAGCACCAAAGAGGGAAGCTATAATTCACCCCTCCACTTT. As protein: CASTKEGSYNSPLHF.

The CDR3 DNA follows: TGTGCCAGCAGCTCCCTTGGGCAGGGAGGGAATCAGCCCCAGCATTTT. Translation: CASSSLGQGGNQPQHF. This rearrangement joins TRBV7-9 to TRBJ1-5, with TRBD1 as a possible D gene (5 bases). Trimming took 4 bases from V and 4 from J, leaving 17 bases between them. CDR3 length equals 16 residues. Germline-derived CDR1 and CDR2 are SEHNR and FQNEAQ (reference sequence). The full variable domain, in which reference TRBV7-9 and TRBJ1-5 provide the parts outside the CDR3, is DTGVSQNPRHKITKRGQNVTFRCDPISEHNRLYWYRQTLGQGPEFLTYFQNEAQLEKSRLLSDRFSAERPKGSFSTLEIQRTEQGDSAMYLCASSSLGQGGNQPQHFGDGTRLSIL.

This chain links TRBV4-1 with TRBJ2-1; D might be TRBD2 (7 bases). Germline V CDR1 and CDR2: MGHRA, YSYEKL. Between the trimmed V and J ends, which lost 5 bases and 9 bases, there was a span of 23 bases. The CDR3 runs to 16 residues. CDR3 bases: TGCGCCAGCAGCGCGCCCTTGGGGGGGGCTGGGGTTGAGCAGTTCTTC. Translation gives CASSAPLGGAGVEQFF.

This clone was seen only a few times. This chain joins TRBV7-9 and TRBJ2-1; D remains ambiguous. The V and J ends lost 5 bases and 8 bases respectively, with 7 bases between them. The CDR3 is 11 residues long. Germline CDR1 and CDR2: SEHNR and FQNEAQ (reference sequence). The CDR3 DNA sequence: TGTGCCAGCAGCCCATCGGATGAGCAGTTCTTC. Its translation is CASSPSDEQFF.

CDR3 bases: TGCGCCAGCAGCTTGGGAGAGAATTCACCCCTCCACTTT. Translating gives CASSLGENSPLHF. The rearrangement links TRBV5-1 to TRBJ1-6; D is undetermined. With 0 bases removed from V and 7 bases from J, the gap between germline ends came to 5 bases. CDR3 length: 13 residues. CDR1 SGHRS and CDR2 YFSETQ come from the germline V gene.

The rearrangement joins TRBV4-1 to TRBJ2-1, with TRBD1 identical over 7 bases. CDR1 is MGHRA and CDR2 is YSYEKL in the germline V gene. The trim removed 3 bases at V and 5 bases at J, leaving 10 bases unmatched. This CDR3 region has 16 residues. CDR3 amino acids: CASSHTGQATDNEQFF. CDR3 nucleotide sequence: TGCGCCAGCAGCCACACCGGACAGGCGACGGACAATGAGCAGTTCTTC.

The chain employs TRBV7-6 and TRBJ1-1; no reliable D call. Trimming took 5 bases from V and 8 from J, leaving 12 bases between them. The CDR3 loop spans 12 amino acids. Germline CDR1 reads SGHVS; CDR2 reads FNYEAQ. DNA of the CDR3: TGTGCCAGCAGCCGCGCGGGAGCGGAAGCTTTCTTT. Protein: CASSRAGAEAFF.

V is TRBV14 and J is TRBJ1-1; D call uncertain. V was shortened by 2 bases and J by 6 bases, with 13 bases between the two germline ends. CDR1 SGHDN and CDR2 FVKESK come from the germline V gene. The CDR3 length is 14 residues. The CDR3 is CASSQTRSLPEAFF. The CDR3 coding sequence is TGTGCCAGCAGCCAAACAAGAAGTCTTCCTGAAGCTTTCTTT.

This clone has only a few counts. The chain recombines TRBV29-1 with TRBJ2-7; D is unclear. V was clipped by 4 bases and J by 2 bases, with 9 bases between them. The CDR3 has 12 residues. CDR1 is SQVTM, CDR2 ANQGSEA, per germline. CDR3 sequence (DNA): TGCAGCGTTGGCGTCGGTACCTACGAGCAGTACTTC. Amino acid sequence: CSVGVGTYEQYF.

The table lists this clone with a few counts. J is TRBJ2-7 and V is TRBV2, with D tentatively TRBD2 (6 bases). The CDR3 is 14 amino acids. CDR1 is SNHLY and CDR2 is FYNNEI in the germline V gene. V gave up 4 bases and J gave up 3 bases, with 13 bases separating them. In nucleotides, the CDR3 is TGTGCCAGCAGTGTCGGGACTCTAGGCTACGAGCAGTACTTC. Amino acid sequence: CASSVGTLGYEQYF.

This clone was seen only a few times. V usage is TRBV9 and J usage is TRBJ2-2, with D possibly being TRBD2 (5 bases). Looked up from germline, CDR1 is SGDLS and CDR2 is YYNGEE. V was trimmed by 0 bases and J by 4 bases, leaving 13 bases between them. The CDR3 is 16 amino acids. This CDR3 reads CASSVALEGSTGELFF. CDR3 bases: TGTGCCAGCAGCGTAGCCCTAGAGGGCAGCACCGGGGAGCTGTTTTTT.

The rearrangement joins TRBV4-1 to TRBJ1-1; 9 nucleotides align to TRBD1. This CDR3 has 15 residues. Germline lookup yields CDR1 MGHRA and CDR2 YSYEKL. V lost 0 bases to trimming and J lost 4 bases; unmatched junction nucleotides: 3. CDR3 coding DNA: TGCGCCAGCAGCCAAGAGACAGGGGGTCTCACTGAAGCTTTCTTT. Translated: CASSQETGGLTEAFF.

This clone was found a few times. This sequence joins TRBV27 and TRBJ1-1; tentatively, D is TRBD1 (6 bases). Trimming took off 6 bases at V and 6 bases at J, with 17 bases between the two ends. This CDR3 has 14 residues. Germline CDR1 is MNHEY and CDR2 is SMNVEV (reference sequence). CDR3 coding DNA: TGTGCCAGCAGCATCACAGGGTTTATTCCTGAAGCTTTCTTT. Its translation is CASSITGFIPEAFF.